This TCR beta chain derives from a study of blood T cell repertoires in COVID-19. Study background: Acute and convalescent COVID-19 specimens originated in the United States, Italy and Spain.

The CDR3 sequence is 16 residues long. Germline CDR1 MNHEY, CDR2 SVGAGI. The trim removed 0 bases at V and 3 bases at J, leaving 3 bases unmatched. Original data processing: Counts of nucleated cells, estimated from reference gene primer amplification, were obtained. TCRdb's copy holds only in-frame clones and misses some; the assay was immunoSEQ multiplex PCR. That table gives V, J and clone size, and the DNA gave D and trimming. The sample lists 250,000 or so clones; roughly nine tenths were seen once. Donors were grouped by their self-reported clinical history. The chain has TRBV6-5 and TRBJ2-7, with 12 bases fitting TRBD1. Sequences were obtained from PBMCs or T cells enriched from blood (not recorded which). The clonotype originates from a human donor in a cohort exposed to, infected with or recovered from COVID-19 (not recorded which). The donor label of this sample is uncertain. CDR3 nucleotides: TGTGCCAGCAGTTACTCAGGGACAGGGGGCTTCTACGAGCAGTACTTC. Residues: CASSYSGTGGFYEQYF.